Below, one T cell receptor (beta chain) is given with its context. The sample is drawn from a study of blood T cell repertoires in COVID-19. Libraries were prepared by immunoSEQ multiplex PCR; TCRdb keeps only in-frame clonotypes and omits some of them. The sample carries over 80,000 clones, nearly 90% recorded once. Looked up from germline, CDR1 is MNHNS and CDR2 is SASEGT. V lost 3 bases and J 2 bases, leaving 14 bases between the germline ends. The CDR3 runs to 15 residues. V gene TRBV6-1 combines with J gene TRBJ2-7, with D perhaps matching TRBD1 (6 bases). The receptor was derived from a man in his forties or fifties with acute or convalescent COVID-19. Sequencing was performed on peripheral blood. Here the CDR3 reads CASSDSRQVPYEQYV. The CDR3 DNA follows: TGTGCCAGCAGTGACAGCAGACAGGTCCCCTACGAGCAGTACGTC.